The T cell receptor beta chain described here comes from a study of blood T cell repertoires in COVID-19. This clone was picked up one time. This CDR3 has 14 amino acids. Trimming took off 5 bases at V and 2 bases at J, with 11 bases between the two ends. Germline V CDR1 and CDR2: SGHVS, FNYEAQ. TCRdb keeps only in-frame clones here, not all; method: immunoSEQ multiplex PCR. Here the sample spans roughly 570,000 clones, roughly 89% being singletons. This clonotype was sampled from a woman aged 45-65 years with COVID-19, enrolled during active disease. Material for sequencing was peripheral blood. V usage is TRBV7-6 and J usage is TRBJ2-3; a weak D match, TRBD2 (5 bases). The CDR3 region has the DNA TGTGCCAGCAGCCTCGGGGTTCTCACAGATACGCAGTATTTT. Its protein product is CASSLGVLTDTQYF.